One sample yielded the 18 T cell receptor beta chains listed below, sequenced in a study of T cell responses to AZD1222 COVID-19 vaccine. The protocol was immunoSEQ multiplex PCR, while the TCRdb copy is restricted to in-frame clones and leaves out a portion. Seen here are roughly 200,000 clones, approximately 89% observed once, and the top ten hold around 3.7%. The sample consisted of peripheral blood, taken 28 days after the second AZD1222 dose. These receptor sequences come from an adult who received the AZD1222 COVID-19 vaccine.

The CDR3 coding sequence is TGTGCCACCAGCAGTGGACCCAGGGAGACCCAGTACTTC. This translates into CATSSGPRETQYF. V and J are TRBV15 and TRBJ2-5; D remains unclear. There are 13 residues in the CDR3. Trimming took off 3 bases at V and 5 bases at J, with 10 bases between the two ends. Looked up from germline, CDR1 is LNHNV and CDR2 is YYDKDF (reference sequence).

This clone was seen more than once but under ten times. The chain couples TRBV28 to TRBJ1-3; D call uncertain. The germline V and J ends were trimmed by 3 bases and 2 bases, with 11 bases remaining between them. Germline CDR1 MDHEN, CDR2 SYDVKM. The CDR3 contains 15 residues. In DNA, the CDR3 is TGTGCCAGCAGTTTTGGCTTCGGAGCTGGAAACACCATATATTTT. This sequence encodes CASSFGFGAGNTIYF.

The rearrangement links TRBV6-1 to TRBJ2-7, with D perhaps TRBD1 or TRBD2 (5 bases each). Deletions cut 1 base from V and 3 bases from J, with 13 bases between. The CDR3 runs 15 residues. Germline V gene data show CDR1 as MNHNS and CDR2 as SASEGT. The CDR3 DNA is TGTGCCAGCAGTGAAGATTGGGGGTCAGGCTACGAGCAGTACTTC. Amino acids: CASSEDWGSGYEQYF.

The chain has TRBV12-3 or TRBV12-4 and TRBJ2-5; D is unresolved. The CDR3 runs to 13 residues. The V and J ends lost 8 bases and 6 bases respectively, with 16 bases between them. The CDR3 region has the DNA TGTGCCAGCGGTGGGGTTATCGAGAAGACCCAGTACTTC. This encodes CASGGVIEKTQYF.

V gene TRBV28 combines with J gene TRBJ2-7; TRBD2 aligns across 13 bases. V was pared by 5 bases and J by 13 bases, with 8 bases of the junction left unmatched. The CDR3 is made up of 13 amino acids. Germline CDR1 is MDHEN and CDR2 is SYDVKM. The CDR3, as DNA: TGTGCCAGCAGTCTGGGACTAGCGGGACCGTATTACTTC. It yields the protein CASSLGLAGPYYF.

The rearrangement uses TRBV2 and TRBJ1-6, with 11 positions matching TRBD1. CDR3 length equals 15 residues. Unmatched junction bases numbered 1, after V lost 0 bases and J lost 9 bases. In germline, CDR1 is SNHLY, CDR2 FYNNEI. The DNA for the CDR3 is TGTGCCAGCAGTGAAGCGGGACAGGGGGGTTCACCCCTCCACTTT. Residues: CASSEAGQGGSPLHF.

The chain couples TRBV27 to TRBJ2-1, with D perhaps given as TRBD1 or TRBD2 (6 bases each). The germline gives CDR1 MNHEY, CDR2 SMNVEV (reference sequence). The CDR3 has 17 residues. Trimming cost V 7 bases and J 0 bases, with 19 bases left between them. The CDR3 reads CASTLPRGVSSYNEQFF. Written as DNA, the CDR3 is TGTGCCAGCACCCTCCCGAGGGGGGTGAGCTCCTACAATGAGCAGTTCTTC.

In DNA form, the CDR3 reads TGTGCCAGCAGTGAAAGCCTCTCCTACGAGCAGTACTTC. Residues: CASSESLSYEQYF. The chain couples TRBV2 to TRBJ2-7; D is unclear. This CDR3 has 13 amino acids. Deletions cut 2 bases from V and 0 bases from J, with 5 bases between. Germline values: CDR1 SNHLY, CDR2 FYNNEI.

The chain uses TRBV29-1 and TRBJ2-1; D uncertain. There are 12 residues in the CDR3. Trimming took 7 bases from V and 0 from J, leaving 7 bases between them. Germline V gene lookup returns CDR1 SQVTM and CDR2 ANQGSEA. The CDR3 loop reads CSGYNSYNEQFF. The CDR3 DNA reads TGCAGCGGATATAACTCCTACAATGAGCAGTTCTTC.

Of note for this clone: One junction end does not reproduce the germline sequence, and a read error may be involved. The V gene is TRBV12-5, the J gene TRBJ1-1; TRBD1 matches 9 bases. In germline, CDR1 is LGHNT, CDR2 FRNRAP. CDR3 length equals 12 residues. The CDR3 loop is CASGGQGALAVF. CDR3 coding DNA: TGTGCTAGCGGGGGACAGGGCGCCTTGGCGGTCTTT. Full variable domain (rest looked up from reference TRBV12-5 and TRBJ1-1): DARVTQTPRHKVTEMGQEVTMRCQPILGHNTVFWYRQTMMQGLELLAYFRNRAPLDDSGMPKDRFSAEMPDATLATLKIQPSEPRDSAVYFCASGGQGALAVFGQGTRLTVV.

The V call is TRBV5-1, the J call TRBJ2-3; TRBD1 is a possible D gene (5 bases). Germline lookup yields CDR1 SGHRS and CDR2 YFSETQ. V lost 3 bases and J 0 bases, leaving 14 bases between the germline ends. CDR3 length: 16 residues. The chain's CDR3 is CASSWGRQPSTDTQYF. The CDR3 region has the DNA TGCGCCAGCAGCTGGGGTAGACAGCCTAGCACAGATACGCAGTATTTT.

This sequence joins TRBV2 and TRBJ1-5; 8 bases map to TRBD1. Unmatched junction bases numbered 6, after V lost 5 bases and J lost 6 bases. The germline V gene has CDR1 SNHLY and CDR2 FYNNEI. CDR3 length equals 14 residues. DNA of the CDR3: TGTGCCAGCAGTAATGGACAGGGCGTTCAGCCCCAGCATTTT. Protein: CASSNGQGVQPQHF.

This clone was detected only once. The CDR3 sequence is CASSLAGTYEQYF. The CDR3, as DNA: TGTGCCAGCAGCTTAGCGGGAACCTACGAGCAGTACTTC. This chain connects TRBV3-1 (or the pseudogene TRBV3-2) to TRBJ2-7; 8 bases map to TRBD2. Germline V gene data show CDR1 as LGHDT and CDR2 as YNNKEL (reference sequence). The length of the CDR3 is 13 residues. The V and J ends lost 5 bases and 2 bases, in that order; junction bases with no gene match: 2.

The V and J genes are TRBV4-2 and TRBJ2-7; perhaps TRBD1 as D (5 bases). CDR1 and CDR2 (germline): LGHNA, YNFKEQ. The CDR3 consists of 15 residues. V lost 0 bases, J lost 3 bases, and 12 bases lay in between. The DNA for the CDR3 is TGTGCCAGCAGCCAAGATAGCAGGGCGGACTACGAGCAGTACTTC. Residues: CASSQDSRADYEQYF.

The chain has TRBV29-1 and TRBJ1-2; D not certain. Looked up from germline, CDR1 is SQVTM and CDR2 is ANQGSEA. The CDR3 contains 16 residues. The V end lost 3 bases, the J end lost 4 bases, and 21 bases lay between the germline ends. The CDR3 sequence: CSVEVWAEEVFYGYTF. Here the CDR3 DNA reads TGCAGCGTTGAGGTCTGGGCCGAGGAGGTGTTCTATGGCTACACCTTC.

This clone occurred a few times. The V call is TRBV7-9, the J call TRBJ2-7; D ambiguous. Germline CDR1 SEHNR, CDR2 FQNEAQ (reference sequence). This CDR3 contains 14 residues. V was trimmed by 1 base and J by 2 bases, leaving 9 bases between them. The CDR3 nucleotides are TGTGCCAGCAGCTTAGGACGGCTTACCTACGAGCAGTACTTC. Residues: CASSLGRLTYEQYF. Drawing the rest from reference TRBV7-9 and TRBJ2-7, the complete variable domain is DTGVSQNPRHKITKRGQNVTFRCDPISEHNRLYWYRQTLGQGPEFLTYFQNEAQLEKSRLLSDRFSAERPKGSFSTLEIQRTEQGDSAMYLCASSLGRLTYEQYFGPGTRLTVT.

The J gene is TRBJ1-1, the V gene TRBV6-5; perhaps TRBD1 as D (5 bases). Germline values: CDR1 MNHEY, CDR2 SVGAGI. The V end lost 2 bases, the J end lost 4 bases, and 14 bases lay between the germline ends. The CDR3 is made up of 15 amino acids. The CDR3 here is CASSYGQIKVTEAFF. The CDR3 DNA sequence: TGTGCCAGCAGTTACGGACAAATAAAAGTCACTGAAGCTTTCTTT.

The chain carries TRBV28 and TRBJ2-1; TRBD1 is a possible D gene (6 bases). Between the trimmed V and J ends, which lost 6 bases and 3 bases, there was a span of 24 bases. Germline assignment: CDR1 MDHEN and CDR2 SYDVKM. The CDR3 spans 18 residues. The CDR3, as DNA: TGTGCCAGCAGCCCCCTGAGGGGGTCAAGGTACATCTACAATGAGCAGTTCTTC. Residues: CASSPLRGSRYIYNEQFF.